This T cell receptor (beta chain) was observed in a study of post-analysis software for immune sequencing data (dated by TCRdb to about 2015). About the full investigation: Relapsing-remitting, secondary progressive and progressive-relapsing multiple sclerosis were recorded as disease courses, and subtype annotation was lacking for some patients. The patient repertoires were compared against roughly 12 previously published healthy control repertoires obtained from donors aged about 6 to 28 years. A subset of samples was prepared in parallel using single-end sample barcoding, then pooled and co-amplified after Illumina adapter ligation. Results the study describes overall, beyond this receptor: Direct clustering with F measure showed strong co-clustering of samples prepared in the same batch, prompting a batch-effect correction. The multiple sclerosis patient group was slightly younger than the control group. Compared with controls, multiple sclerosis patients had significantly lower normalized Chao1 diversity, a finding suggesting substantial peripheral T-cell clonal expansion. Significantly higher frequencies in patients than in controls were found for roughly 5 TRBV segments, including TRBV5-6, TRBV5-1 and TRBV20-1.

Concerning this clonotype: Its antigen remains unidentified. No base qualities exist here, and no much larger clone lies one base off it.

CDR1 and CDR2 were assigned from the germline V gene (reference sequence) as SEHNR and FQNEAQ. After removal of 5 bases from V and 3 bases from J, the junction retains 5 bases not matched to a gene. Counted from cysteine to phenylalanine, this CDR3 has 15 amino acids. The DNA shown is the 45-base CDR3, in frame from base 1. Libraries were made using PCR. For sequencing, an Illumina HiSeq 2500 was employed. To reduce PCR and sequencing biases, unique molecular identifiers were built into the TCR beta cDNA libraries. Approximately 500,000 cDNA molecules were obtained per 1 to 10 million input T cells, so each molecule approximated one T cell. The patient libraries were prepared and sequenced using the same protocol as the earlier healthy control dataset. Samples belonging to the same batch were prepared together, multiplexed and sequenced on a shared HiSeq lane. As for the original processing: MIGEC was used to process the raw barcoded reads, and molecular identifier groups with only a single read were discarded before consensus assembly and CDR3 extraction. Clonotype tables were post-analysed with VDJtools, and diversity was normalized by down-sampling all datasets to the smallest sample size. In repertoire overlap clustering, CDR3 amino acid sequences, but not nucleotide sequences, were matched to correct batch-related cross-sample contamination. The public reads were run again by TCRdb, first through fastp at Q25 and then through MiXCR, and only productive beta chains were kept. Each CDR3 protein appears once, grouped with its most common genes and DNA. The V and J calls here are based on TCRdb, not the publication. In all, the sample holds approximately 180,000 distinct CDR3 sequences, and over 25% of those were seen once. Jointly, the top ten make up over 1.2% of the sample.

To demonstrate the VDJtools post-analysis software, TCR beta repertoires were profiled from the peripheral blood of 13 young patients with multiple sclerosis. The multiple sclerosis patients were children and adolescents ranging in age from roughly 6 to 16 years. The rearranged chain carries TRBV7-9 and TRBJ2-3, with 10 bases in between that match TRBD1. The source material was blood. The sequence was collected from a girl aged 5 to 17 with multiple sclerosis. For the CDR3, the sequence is CASSEGTGETDTQYF. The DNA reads TGTGCCAGCAGCGAAGGGACAGGGGAAACAGATACGCAGTATTTT.